The rows below give T cell receptor beta chains drawn from one sample of a study of blood T cell repertoires in COVID-19. Produced via immunoSEQ multiplex PCR; TCRdb's table is partial and in-frame only. The data contain around 130,000 clones, about four fifths of them seen just once; the ten biggest clones take up 9.5% to 15%. Source material: peripheral blood. The receptors derive from an older woman with acute or convalescent COVID-19. Each CDR3 is given with its conserved first and last residue. The size of a clone is reported for some rows only, either as once, few or many, or as a class for expanded clones.

cdr3_length clone_size v_call cdr3_aa
15 once TRBV11-3 CASSSRGGPYNEQFF
16 NA TRBV3-1/TRBV3-2 CASSPSTGATNEKLFF
13 NA TRBV2 CASRYQANTEAFF
14 NA TRBV19 CASREQGFNTEAFF
12 NA TRBV5-4 CASSFSGAGYTF
11 NA TRBV10-3 CATEGNTEAFF
16 NA TRBV28 CASSLITGERVQPQHF
13 NA TRBV30 CAWRREQGYGYTF
16 NA TRBV5-8 CASSLIGAGEGSEQFF
14 NA TRBV2 CASTLGGGGREQFF
12 NA TRBV5-1 CASSEVDGVPFF
13 NA TRBV7-3 CASSFGTSNTQYF
14 NA TRBV9 CASSVAGQSYGYTF
11 NA TRBV5-6 CASSSFTEAFF
14 NA TRBV5-1 CASSPFRESGTQYF
17 NA TRBV4-1 CASSQEGRGGAGTGYTF
13 NA TRBV6-4 CASSDGRTYGYTF
14 few TRBV7-2 CASQKTGANEKLFF
14 NA TRBV7-8 CASSLNTGNYGYTF
18 NA TRBV18 CASSPPFRFNATNEKLFF
16 NA TRBV7-3 CASSAPGLAGSGELFF
15 NA TRBV10-3 CAISGGQGRTDTQYF
17 NA TRBV7-6 CASSWSRNRGMNTEAFF
13 NA TRBV29-1 CSVEAEKNTEAFF